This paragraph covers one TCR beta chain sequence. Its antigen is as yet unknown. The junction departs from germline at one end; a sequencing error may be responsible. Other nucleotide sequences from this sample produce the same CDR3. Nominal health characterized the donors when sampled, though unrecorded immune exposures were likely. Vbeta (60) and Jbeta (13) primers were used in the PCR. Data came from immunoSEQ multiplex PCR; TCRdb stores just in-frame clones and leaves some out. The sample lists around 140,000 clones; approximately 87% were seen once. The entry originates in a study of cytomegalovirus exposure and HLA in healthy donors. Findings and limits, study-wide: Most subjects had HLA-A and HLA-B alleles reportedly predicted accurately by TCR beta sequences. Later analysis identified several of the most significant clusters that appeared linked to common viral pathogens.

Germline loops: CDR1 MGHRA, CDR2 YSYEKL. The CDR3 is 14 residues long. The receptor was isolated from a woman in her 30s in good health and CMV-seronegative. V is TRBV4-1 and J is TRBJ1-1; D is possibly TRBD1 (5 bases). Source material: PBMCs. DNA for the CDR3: TGCGCCAGCAGCCAACCGGGGGAGAACACTGAGGCTTTCTTT. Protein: CASSQPGENTEAFF.